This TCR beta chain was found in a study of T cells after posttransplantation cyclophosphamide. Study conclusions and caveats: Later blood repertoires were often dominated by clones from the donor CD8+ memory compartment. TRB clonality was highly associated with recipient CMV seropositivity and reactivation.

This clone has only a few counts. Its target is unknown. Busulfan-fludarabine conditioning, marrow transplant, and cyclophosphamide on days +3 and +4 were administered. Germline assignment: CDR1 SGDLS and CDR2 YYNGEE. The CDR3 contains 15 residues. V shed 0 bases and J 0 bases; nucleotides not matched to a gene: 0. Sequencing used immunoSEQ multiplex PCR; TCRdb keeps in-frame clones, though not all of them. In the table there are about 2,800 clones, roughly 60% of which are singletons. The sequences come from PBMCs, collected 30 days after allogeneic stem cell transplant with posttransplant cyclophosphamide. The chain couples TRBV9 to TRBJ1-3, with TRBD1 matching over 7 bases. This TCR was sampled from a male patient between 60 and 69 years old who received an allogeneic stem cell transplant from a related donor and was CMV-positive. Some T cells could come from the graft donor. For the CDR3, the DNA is TGTGCCAGCAGCGTAGGGACAGGCTCTGGAAACACCATATATTTT. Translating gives CASSVGTGSGNTIYF.